This entry is about one T cell receptor (beta chain). Some clones are missing from TCRdb's copy, which holds only in-frame ones; the method was immunoSEQ multiplex PCR. The sample includes about 110,000 clones, approximately 85% of them seen just once. CDR1 MNHEY and CDR2 SMNVEV come from the germline V gene (reference sequence). The length of the CDR3 is 12 residues. Trimming took 7 bases from V and 12 from J, leaving 19 bases between them. This specimen comes from a study of T cell responses to AZD1222 COVID-19 vaccine. Sequencing used peripheral blood, obtained on day 0 of MenACWY control vaccination. V gene TRBV27 combines with J gene TRBJ2-7; D assignment may be TRBD1 or TRBD2 (5 bases each). This TCR came from an adult in good health. CDR3 nucleotide sequence: TGTGCCAGCACTCGACAAGGGGACCCATGGTACTTC. Its translation: CASTRQGDPWYF.